A selection of T cell receptor beta chains follows, all from one sample in a study of T-cell memory formation after mild COVID-19. TCRdb re-analysed the 5' RACE reads in MiXCR, keeping a single row per CDR3 protein. The data contain roughly 320,000 distinct CDR3 sequences, approximately 29% of them singletons. The specimen sequenced was PBMCs or a T cell subset sorted from them (not recorded which). These receptors all come from an adult woman who had mild COVID-19 (a few samples of this study predate the infection). Cell type and time point are not known. The CDR3 runs from the conserved cysteine through the conserved F or W. A D gene is named only where the DNA matches it firmly. A clone size is listed for some rows: how often the clone was seen (once, few, many), or a class if it is expanded.

d_gene,abundance,j_gene,v_gene,CDR3nt,CDR3aa
TRBD1,once,TRBJ1-3,TRBV6-5,TGTGCCAGCAGTTACTCGATGGGGACAGAAACTGGAAACACCATATATTTT,CASSYSMGTETGNTIYF
-,-,TRBJ2-2,TRBV6-1,TGTGCCAGCAGTGAAGTTTCAGAGATCGGGGAGCTGTTTTTT,CASSEVSEIGELFF
-,few,TRBJ2-7,TRBV27,TGTGCCAGCAGTACGAGGGCCCTCAGGGGCCGCGACGAGCAGTACTTC,CASSTRALRGRDEQYF
TRBD1,-,TRBJ2-1,TRBV7-9,TGCGCCAGCAGCACGCGGACAGGGGAGTTCTTC,CASSTRTGEFF
-,-,TRBJ2-1,TRBV12-3/TRBV12-4,TGTGCCAGCAGCCCTCTAGAGCCAGCCTACAATGAGCAGTTCTTC,CASSPLEPAYNEQFF
TRBD2,-,TRBJ2-1,TRBV4-2,TGTGCCAGCAGCCCAGGAATTGTAGCGGGAGAGTACAATGAGCAGTTCTTC,CASSPGIVAGEYNEQFF
-,-,TRBJ1-5,TRBV20-1,TGCAGTGCTAGAGACCCCGGGACCGGTAATCAGCCCCAGCATTTT,CSARDPGTGNQPQHF
-,-,TRBJ1-4,TRBV30,TGTGCCTGGAGCCCCCTGGGGGATCGGGTGTTTTTT,CAWSPLGDRVFF
-,-,TRBJ2-3,TRBV6-5,TGTGCCAGCAGTAGCGTAACAGGGGATACGCAGTATTTT,CASSSVTGDTQYF
TRBD2,-,TRBJ2-3,TRBV12-3/TRBV12-4,TGTGCCAGCAGTTTCGACGGGGGGAGGGATACGCAGTATTTT,CASSFDGGRDTQYF
-,-,TRBJ2-5,TRBV4-3,TGCGCCAGCAGCCAAGATTGGGATTACCAAGAGACCCAGTACTTC,CASSQDWDYQETQYF
-,few,TRBJ2-7,TRBV21-1,TGTGCCAGCTTCCACCCGGGACAGGGCCTACCTGAAATCCACGAGCAGTACTTC,CASFHPGQGLPEIHEQYF
-,-,TRBJ1-1,TRBV5-1,TGCGCCAGCAGCTTGGCCTTATCCTGGGGACCAAATGCTTGGAACACTGAAGCTTTCTTT,CASSLALSWGPNAWNTEAFF
-,few,TRBJ2-3,TRBV24-1,TGTGCCACCCAAAGCGACAGGGAGGGCACAGATACGCAGTATTTT,CATQSDREGTDTQYF
-,-,TRBJ2-5,TRBV11-2,TGTGCCAGCAGGCCCCTTAACAGGGGAGGGGGCCAAGAGACCCAGTACTTC,CASRPLNRGGGQETQYF
-,many,TRBJ2-1,TRBV20-1,TGCAGTGCTAGAGATCTAGCTAGCGATTACAATGAGCAGTTCTTC,CSARDLASDYNEQFF
TRBD1,-,TRBJ2-6,TRBV5-6,TGTGCCAGCAGCCTAACGGGGACAGGGCCCTCTGGGGCCAACGTCCTGACTTTC,CASSLTGTGPSGANVLTF
-,-,TRBJ2-1,TRBV24-1,TGTGCCACCAGTCCTCTAGATGGAGATGAGCAGTTCTTC,CATSPLDGDEQFF
-,many,TRBJ2-3,TRBV12-3/TRBV12-4,TGTGCCAGCAGGGGGACCTGGCGGTATAGCACAGATACGCAGTATTTT,CASRGTWRYSTDTQYF
TRBD2,-,TRBJ2-1,TRBV5-1,TGCGCCAGCAGCCTCCCGGGACTAGCAGTCTATGAGCAGTTCTTC,CASSLPGLAVYEQFF
TRBD1,few,TRBJ1-1,TRBV18,TGTGCCAGCTCACAGGACAGGAAGAACACTGAAGCTTTCTTT,CASSQDRKNTEAFF
TRBD1,-,TRBJ1-2,TRBV5-1,TGCGCCAGCAGCTTGGTCGGGACAGGGGAAGATGATGGCTACACCTTC,CASSLVGTGEDDGYTF
TRBD1,-,TRBJ1-6,TRBV25-1,TGTGCCAGCAGTGGAACTGGGGGGACAGGGTATTCACCCATCCACTTT,CASSGTGGTGYSPIHF
-,few,TRBJ2-7,TRBV29-1,TGCAGCGTTACAACCGGGACCCTCTACGAGCAGTACTTC,CSVTTGTLYEQYF
-,few,TRBJ2-3,TRBV7-3,TGTGCCAGCAGCTCACCCCTTAGACCAGATACGCAGTATTTT,CASSSPLRPDTQYF
TRBD1,few,TRBJ2-4,TRBV2,TGTGCCAGCAGGACGGGACAGGGGGTTAACATTCAGTACTTC,CASRTGQGVNIQYF
TRBD2,-,TRBJ2-1,TRBV5-1,TGCGCCAGCAGCTTGGGGGCGACTAGCGGGGGTACTCGGGAGCAGTTCTTC,CASSLGATSGGTREQFF
-,few,TRBJ1-1,TRBV12-3/TRBV12-4,TGTGCCAGCAGCGCGGAGAACACTGAAGCTTTCTTT,CASSAENTEAFF
TRBD2,few,TRBJ2-3,TRBV12-3/TRBV12-4,TGTGCCAGCACCAGTGGACTAGCGGGAGACCTCACAGATACGCAGTATTTT,CASTSGLAGDLTDTQYF
-,few,TRBJ2-1,TRBV5-1,TGCGCCAGCAGTAAGCGGAGCTCCTACAATGAGCAGTTCTTC,CASSKRSSYNEQFF
TRBD1,-,TRBJ1-1,TRBV29-1,TGCAGCGGGACAGGGGTAAATGAAGCTTTCTTT,CSGTGVNEAFF
-,-,TRBJ1-5,TRBV4-1,TGCGCCAGCAGCCAAGAAGACGTTGGGACTGTGCATCAGCCCCAGCATTTT,CASSQEDVGTVHQPQHF
-,-,TRBJ1-2,TRBV19,TGTGCCAGTAGTATGCGCAGGGGTGACGGCTACACCTTC,CASSMRRGDGYTF
-,-,TRBJ2-7,TRBV5-1,TGCGCCAGCACCACGGGGGAGCCCCCCTCCTACGAGCAGTACTTC,CASTTGEPPSYEQYF
-,-,TRBJ2-4,TRBV6-1,TGTGCCAGCAGTGAGACGGACAGAAACATTCAGTACTTC,CASSETDRNIQYF
-,-,TRBJ1-3,TRBV2,TGTGCCGGCCAGGACGGAGGAAACACCATATATTTT,CAGQDGGNTIYF
TRBD1,-,TRBJ1-1,TRBV5-1,TGCGCCAGCAAAACGGAGACAGGGGCTTCTGAAGCTTTCTTT,CASKTETGASEAFF
TRBD1,few,TRBJ2-7,TRBV7-6,TGTGCCAGCAGCCAAGGTGATGTCAGGGGGCCTGGGGAGCAGTACTTC,CASSQGDVRGPGEQYF
-,-,TRBJ2-5,TRBV5-5,TGTGCCAGCAGCTTGCCACAGGGTGTAGGAGAGACCCAGTACTTC,CASSLPQGVGETQYF
TRBD1,-,TRBJ1-1,TRBV5-1,TGCGCCAGCAGCCCCATTGACCGGGACAGGGGTTTCGAGGCTTTCTTT,CASSPIDRDRGFEAFF
-,few,TRBJ1-4,TRBV4-1,TGCGCCAGCAGCCTGGGTTACGGGACTCTCAGAACGGCTAATGAAAAACTGTTTTTT,CASSLGYGTLRTANEKLFF
-,few,TRBJ2-7,TRBV5-4,TGTGCCAGCAGGCGGGACGTCTCCTACGAGCAGTACTTC,CASRRDVSYEQYF
-,-,TRBJ1-2,TRBV19,TGTGCCAGTAGTAAAAGGGCCTCAGGTACCGTGGACTATGGCTACACCTTC,CASSKRASGTVDYGYTF
TRBD2,-,TRBJ2-1,TRBV4-2,TGTGCCAGCAGCCAAGATCGCGGGGGCTCCTACAATGAGCAGTTCTTC,CASSQDRGGSYNEQFF
TRBD2,few,TRBJ2-5,TRBV7-9,TGTGCCAGCAGCCCCATGTGGGGGGGGCAAGAGACCCAGTACTTC,CASSPMWGGQETQYF
-,-,TRBJ1-6,TRBV2,TGTGCCAGCACTGAGTCTCGGGGGGTAAATAATTCACCCCTCCACTTT,CASTESRGVNNSPLHF
TRBD1,-,TRBJ2-7,TRBV7-9,TGTGCCAGCAGCCACCGGGACAGAAGTTACGAGCAGTACTTC,CASSHRDRSYEQYF
TRBD2,-,TRBJ2-3,TRBV7-2,TGTGCCAGCAGCCCAAGGGGCGGGAGCGTGGATACGCAGTATTTT,CASSPRGGSVDTQYF
-,-,TRBJ2-2,TRBV7-8,TGTGCCAGCAGCCTTCACGGGACCCCGGTGGAGCTGTTTTTT,CASSLHGTPVELFF
TRBD1,-,TRBJ1-4,TRBV18,TGTGCCAGCTCCCCCCAGACAGGGTGGAATGAAAAACTGTTTTTT,CASSPQTGWNEKLFF
-,-,TRBJ2-7,TRBV5-5,TGTGCCAGCAGCTTGGCCATTGACAGCTCCTACGAGCAGTACTTC,CASSLAIDSSYEQYF
-,-,TRBJ1-1,TRBV29-1,TGCAGCGCCCAGGCGCCACAGAGGGACACTGAAGCTTTCTTT,CSAQAPQRDTEAFF
-,few,TRBJ1-2,TRBV12-3/TRBV12-4,TGTGCCAGCAGTTTTGTGTCTGGTGGCTACACCTTC,CASSFVSGGYTF
-,few,TRBJ2-7,TRBV6-2/TRBV6-3,TGTGCCAGCAGCCGACCCGTGGCGGGAAAGGGGGAGCAGTACTTC,CASSRPVAGKGEQYF